The rows below give T cell receptor beta chains drawn from one sample of a study of glioma-infiltrating T cells. A single record per CDR3 protein comes from TCRdb applying MiXCR to the multiplex PCR reads. In the table there are around 130,000 distinct CDR3 sequences, approximately 26% of which are singletons. The specimen sequenced was glioma tissue, nonneoplastic brain tissue, or PBMCs (not recorded which). Receptor source: a human donor with low-grade glioma or glioblastoma, undergoing nonglioma brain surgery, or in good health (not recorded which). CDR3s include the opening cysteine and the closing phenylalanine or tryptophan. Rows may omit the clone size; those that give it use once, few, many or a size class.

cdr3_aa clone_size j_call v_call
CATSDPPGGEIEQFF - TRBJ2-1 TRBV24-1
CASSQDPGYIQYF - TRBJ2-4 TRBV3-1
CASSLVGHGTEAFF - TRBJ1-1 TRBV11-2
CASSRVSWGDTQYF many TRBJ2-3 TRBV14
CSARDPRADTQFF - TRBJ2-3 TRBV20-1
CASSSRPGGNEKLFF few TRBJ1-4 TRBV6-5
CSARVEEVGELFF many TRBJ2-2 TRBV20-1
CASSLSGQGLNEQFF many TRBJ2-1 TRBV27
CASSLGGTGYTF - TRBJ1-2 TRBV7-9
CASRGTSGGDNEQFF few TRBJ2-1 TRBV2
CASSLSSLGNIQYF - TRBJ2-4 TRBV7-9
CASTPWQGAEAFF many TRBJ1-1 TRBV14
CASSYSNTEETQYF - TRBJ2-5 TRBV6-6
CASRGTVPDTQYF few TRBJ2-3 TRBV19
CASGDLLETQYF - TRBJ2-5 TRBV19
CASSRGGGYTF many TRBJ1-2 TRBV6-1
CASSRDPSTDTQYF - TRBJ2-3 TRBV4-1
CASSLGLDTQYF many TRBJ2-3 TRBV7-2
CASGVRGWEISPGELFF many TRBJ2-2 TRBV7-9
CSAQSESPEQFF - TRBJ2-1 TRBV29-1
CASSFWENYGYTF many TRBJ1-2 TRBV27
CASSPRTLGQFF - TRBJ2-1 TRBV7-9
CATSRGEGLGQPQHF many TRBJ1-5 TRBV15
CSAPPGGATTDTQYF - TRBJ2-3 TRBV20-1
CASREGGTEAFF many TRBJ1-1 TRBV6-1
CASSVGTSNQPQHF - TRBJ1-5 TRBV2
CASSQGYMNTEAFF - TRBJ1-1 TRBV3-1
CASSYGGRLEEKLFF - TRBJ1-4 TRBV6-6
CATSDLLNHNEQFF many TRBJ2-1 TRBV24-1
CSGEGTDTQYF many TRBJ2-3 TRBV20-1
CSARGGTDYNEQFF many TRBJ2-1 TRBV20-1
CASTSTNTEAFF many TRBJ1-1 TRBV6-1
CSARAASGKFTDTQYF few TRBJ2-3 TRBV20-1
CASTLTGTGTTDTQYF - TRBJ2-3 TRBV6-1
CASSDLSSGSYNEQFF - TRBJ2-1 TRBV18
CAGSNNHETDTQYF - TRBJ2-3 TRBV2
CASSGDMDSGNTIYF few TRBJ1-3 TRBV2
CASSEEGEAFF - TRBJ1-1 TRBV3-1
CASSPSSIAGGLRTQYF - TRBJ2-5 TRBV3-1
CASSQRTGFATNEKLFF - TRBJ1-4 TRBV27
CASSLAWADTDTQYF - TRBJ2-5 TRBV7-6
CASTTGQGTPGANVLTF - TRBJ2-6 TRBV28
CASNAQGGNYGYTF many TRBJ1-2 TRBV6-1
CASSLTRTSGNTIYF few TRBJ1-3 TRBV28
CSVTYPGLADQETQYF few TRBJ2-5 TRBV20-1
CASSQAGTVEQFF - TRBJ2-1 TRBV3-1
CASSLGAGDQETQYF - TRBJ2-5 TRBV5-4
CASSTERGINTEAFF many TRBJ1-1 TRBV6-1
CAIGRGPGRSPLHF few TRBJ1-6 TRBV28
CSVKDRHPDQPQHF - TRBJ1-5 TRBV29-1
CASSPDPRGTEAFF few TRBJ1-1 TRBV18
CSAAFPGTGDGYF - TRBJ2-4 TRBV20-1
CASSQDTSGGAQFF - TRBJ2-1 TRBV14